The entry below gives a single T cell receptor (beta chain) sequence along with its context. The sample belongs to a study of blood T cell repertoires in COVID-19. Study information: Italy, Spain and the United States were the sources of the convalescent and acute COVID-19 samples. From T cells, B-cell-depleted T cells, or PBMCs came the material, which was cDNA or gDNA.

Original processing methods: The authors estimated nucleated cell counts from reference gene primer amplification. Libraries were prepared by immunoSEQ multiplex PCR; TCRdb keeps only in-frame clonotypes and omits some of them. The V and J calls and clone size were taken over from that table, and D and trimming were inferred from the DNA. Among 250,000 to 350,000 clones listed, more than 70% were seen once. This CDR3 contains 13 residues. CDR1 and CDR2 from the germline V gene are SQVTM and ANQGSEA. Trimming removed 1 base from V and 4 bases from J, with 11 bases in between. The receptor was derived from a woman between 50 and 59 years old with acute or convalescent COVID-19. The chain carries TRBV29-1 and TRBJ2-7; TRBD1 might be the D (5 bases). The material sequenced was peripheral blood. In DNA form, the CDR3 reads TGCAGCGTTGAAGCGGCAGGGTCGTACGAGCAGTACTTC. Its translation is CSVEAAGSYEQYF.